These T cell receptor beta chains were read from a single sample in a study of T cell repertoires in cytomegalovirus infection. TCRdb reanalysed the reads using MiXCR and keeps one entry per CDR3 protein. This table holds some 400,000 distinct CDR3 sequences, approximately 31% found once. The sample was PBMCs. The receptors were gathered from a human donor in good health (CMV status not recorded). Some clones in this sample may be carry-over from other donors' samples. Each CDR3 is given without its conserved first and last residue. The order of the fields is J gene, V gene, CDR3 protein.

TRBJ2-1	TRBV28	ASSSWTESSYNEQF
TRBJ2-5	TRBV18	ASSPREGAGETQY
TRBJ2-3	TRBV7-2	ASSREGRSTDTQY
TRBJ1-3	TRBV6-1	ASSLFRDRRFSGNTIY
TRBJ2-7	TRBV6-5	ASSSSGTGDRYEQY
TRBJ1-3	TRBV4-1	ASSQAGGGNTIY
TRBJ1-2	TRBV7-9	ASSFAQDRRVSGYT
TRBJ2-7	TRBV19	ASSIQDTYEQY
TRBJ2-5	TRBV19	ASSRAWGTSGETQY
TRBJ2-2	TRBV4-3	ASSQGSKMEGESTGELF
TRBJ1-1	TRBV12-3/TRBV12-4	ACSLGSGNTEAF
TRBJ2-3	TRBV7-6	ASSLDTGGSTDPQY
TRBJ2-3	TRBV12-3/TRBV12-4	ASSSGNQGARADTQY
TRBJ1-1	TRBV7-2	ASSLAGGAPNTEAF
TRBJ1-2	TRBV12-3/TRBV12-4	ASSLDLYGYT
TRBJ2-7	TRBV7-6	ASSLTSGGYEQY
TRBJ1-6	TRBV28	ASSRRTGSGNSPLH
TRBJ1-5	TRBV12-3/TRBV12-4	ASSLAKGPPQH
TRBJ1-3	TRBV7-2	ASSLGGTAAGNTIY
TRBJ2-1	TRBV7-8	ASSFGRAEVEQF
TRBJ1-5	TRBV12-3/TRBV12-4	ASSFSHNYQPQH
TRBJ2-7	TRBV7-8	ASSLVSGGAESYEQY
TRBJ2-2	TRBV7-6	ASRTAGTGVYGELF
TRBJ1-5	TRBV12-3/TRBV12-4	ASVGGMSNQPQH
TRBJ2-1	TRBV4-2	ASSQDGTSGYNEQF
TRBJ2-2	TRBV12-3/TRBV12-4	ASSLMETGELF
TRBJ2-2	TRBV7-6	ASSNRQGRVTGELF
TRBJ1-2	TRBV19	ASSPVEARTYGYT
TRBJ1-1	TRBV14	ASSQEQVPNTEAF
TRBJ2-7	TRBV5-6	ASSFDRGSEQY
TRBJ2-2	TRBV6-1	ASRGDREGDTGELF
TRBJ1-2	TRBV28	ASSPHEGGLYGYT
TRBJ2-5	TRBV5-1	ASSPGPAETQY
TRBJ1-3	TRBV4-3	ASSLQGNPGNTIY
TRBJ1-6	TRBV27	ASSGGGENSPLH
TRBJ1-2	TRBV5-8	ASSLWGDYGYT
TRBJ1-4	TRBV18	ASSQSPDTNENLF
TRBJ2-2	TRBV6-1	ASTLNPDSRSPGELF
TRBJ2-7	TRBV18	ASSPGLAGGSYEQY
TRBJ2-5	TRBV7-9	ASRTTAIQGTQY
TRBJ1-2	TRBV20-1	SARGGGYGYT
TRBJ1-1	TRBV6-5	ASSYEGVRTEAF
TRBJ2-1	TRBV6-1	ASRTDPGVHNEQF
TRBJ2-1	TRBV7-2	ASSRRIDNEQF
TRBJ1-1	TRBV2	ASSRTSTEAF
TRBJ1-2	TRBV6-6	ASRQGVNYGYT
TRBJ2-5	TRBV9	ASSALSGIQETQY
TRBJ1-3	TRBV2	ASRRIWDSVPRGSGNTIY
TRBJ2-7	TRBV2	ASRYMGGEQY
TRBJ2-5	TRBV6-5	ASSGRDGRKETQY
TRBJ1-6	TRBV27	ASSSDGFSPLH
TRBJ2-7	TRBV7-2	ASSLILRGNEQY
TRBJ2-2	TRBV28	ASVNRGGTGELF
TRBJ2-7	TRBV4-3	ASSQEEGRGPYEQY
TRBJ2-5	TRBV18	ASYGDNREETQY